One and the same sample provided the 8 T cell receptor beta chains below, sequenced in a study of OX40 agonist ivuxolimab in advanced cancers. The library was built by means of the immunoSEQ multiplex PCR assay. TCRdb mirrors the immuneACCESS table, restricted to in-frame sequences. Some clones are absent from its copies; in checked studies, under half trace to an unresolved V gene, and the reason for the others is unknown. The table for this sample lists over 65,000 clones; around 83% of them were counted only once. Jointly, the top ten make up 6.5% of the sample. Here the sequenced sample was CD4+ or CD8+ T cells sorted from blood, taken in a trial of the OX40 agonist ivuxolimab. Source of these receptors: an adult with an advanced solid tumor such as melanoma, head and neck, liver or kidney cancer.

CDR3 coding DNA: TGTGCCAGTAGTACTACTACCCACAATGAGCAGTTCTTC. Translating gives CASSTTTHNEQFF. The chain couples TRBV19 to TRBJ2-1; D remains ambiguous. The CDR3 consists of 13 residues. V shed 4 bases and J shed 5 bases, with 9 bases lying between them. Germline values: CDR1 LNHDA, CDR2 SQIVND (reference sequence). Looking up the rest from reference TRBV19 and TRBJ2-1 gives the full variable domain: DGGITQSPKYLFRKEGQNVTLSCEQNLNHDAMYWYRQDPGQGLRLIYYSQIVNDFQKGDIAEGYSVSREKKESFPLTVTSAQKNPTAFYLCASSTTTHNEQFFGPGTRLTVL.

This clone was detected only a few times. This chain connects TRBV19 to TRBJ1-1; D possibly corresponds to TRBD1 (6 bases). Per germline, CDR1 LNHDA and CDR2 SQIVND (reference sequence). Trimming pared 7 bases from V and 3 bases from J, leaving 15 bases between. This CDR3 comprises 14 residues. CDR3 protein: CASTDRTGYTEAFF. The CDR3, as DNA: TGTGCCAGTACCGACAGGACTGGGTACACTGAAGCTTTCTTT.

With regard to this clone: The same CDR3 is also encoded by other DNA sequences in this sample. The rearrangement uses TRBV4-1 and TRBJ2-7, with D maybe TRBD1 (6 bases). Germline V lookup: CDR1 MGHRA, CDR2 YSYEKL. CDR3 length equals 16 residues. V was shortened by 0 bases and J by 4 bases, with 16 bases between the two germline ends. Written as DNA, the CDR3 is TGCGCCAGCAGCCAAGATAGAAAGGACAGCCTATACGAGCAGTACTTC. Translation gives CASSQDRKDSLYEQYF.

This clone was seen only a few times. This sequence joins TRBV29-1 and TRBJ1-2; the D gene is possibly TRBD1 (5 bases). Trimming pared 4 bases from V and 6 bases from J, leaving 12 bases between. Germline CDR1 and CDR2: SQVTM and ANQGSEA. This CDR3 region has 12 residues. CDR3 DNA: TGCAGCGTTGTGGTTACGGGGGATGGCTACACCTTC. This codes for CSVVVTGDGYTF.

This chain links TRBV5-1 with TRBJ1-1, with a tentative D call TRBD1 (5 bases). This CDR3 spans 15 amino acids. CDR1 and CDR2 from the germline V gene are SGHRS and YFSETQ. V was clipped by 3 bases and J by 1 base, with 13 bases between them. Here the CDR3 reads CASSSTPGTNTEAFF. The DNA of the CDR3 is TGCGCCAGCAGCTCAACCCCGGGGACGAACACTGAAGCTTTCTTT.

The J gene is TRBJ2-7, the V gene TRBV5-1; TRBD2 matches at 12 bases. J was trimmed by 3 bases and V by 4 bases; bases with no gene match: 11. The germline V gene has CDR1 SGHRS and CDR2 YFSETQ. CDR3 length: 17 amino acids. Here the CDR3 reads CASSRTSGNRGIYEQYF. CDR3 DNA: TGCGCCAGCAGCCGGACTAGCGGGAATCGGGGGATCTACGAGCAGTACTTC.

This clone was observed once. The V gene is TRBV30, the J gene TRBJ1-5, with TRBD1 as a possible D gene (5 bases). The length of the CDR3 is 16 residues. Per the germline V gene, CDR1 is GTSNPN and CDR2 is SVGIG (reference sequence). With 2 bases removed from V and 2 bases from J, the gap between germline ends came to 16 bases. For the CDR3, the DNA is TGTGCCTGGAGTCCCCGGGACGGCCTTGGCAATCAGCCCCAGCATTTT. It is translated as CAWSPRDGLGNQPQHF. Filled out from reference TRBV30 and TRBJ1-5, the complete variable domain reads SQTIHQWPATLVQPVGSPLSLECTVEGTSNPNLYWYRQAAGRGLQLLFYSVGIGQISSEVPQNLSASRPQDRQFILSSKKLLLSDSGFYLCAWSPRDGLGNQPQHFGDGTRLSIL.

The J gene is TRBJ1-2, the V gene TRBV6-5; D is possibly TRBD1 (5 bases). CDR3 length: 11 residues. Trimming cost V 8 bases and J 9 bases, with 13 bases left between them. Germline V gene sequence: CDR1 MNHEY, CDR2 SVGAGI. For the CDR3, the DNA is TGTGCCAGCTCCTCCCAGGGTAGCTACACCTTC. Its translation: CASSSQGSYTF.